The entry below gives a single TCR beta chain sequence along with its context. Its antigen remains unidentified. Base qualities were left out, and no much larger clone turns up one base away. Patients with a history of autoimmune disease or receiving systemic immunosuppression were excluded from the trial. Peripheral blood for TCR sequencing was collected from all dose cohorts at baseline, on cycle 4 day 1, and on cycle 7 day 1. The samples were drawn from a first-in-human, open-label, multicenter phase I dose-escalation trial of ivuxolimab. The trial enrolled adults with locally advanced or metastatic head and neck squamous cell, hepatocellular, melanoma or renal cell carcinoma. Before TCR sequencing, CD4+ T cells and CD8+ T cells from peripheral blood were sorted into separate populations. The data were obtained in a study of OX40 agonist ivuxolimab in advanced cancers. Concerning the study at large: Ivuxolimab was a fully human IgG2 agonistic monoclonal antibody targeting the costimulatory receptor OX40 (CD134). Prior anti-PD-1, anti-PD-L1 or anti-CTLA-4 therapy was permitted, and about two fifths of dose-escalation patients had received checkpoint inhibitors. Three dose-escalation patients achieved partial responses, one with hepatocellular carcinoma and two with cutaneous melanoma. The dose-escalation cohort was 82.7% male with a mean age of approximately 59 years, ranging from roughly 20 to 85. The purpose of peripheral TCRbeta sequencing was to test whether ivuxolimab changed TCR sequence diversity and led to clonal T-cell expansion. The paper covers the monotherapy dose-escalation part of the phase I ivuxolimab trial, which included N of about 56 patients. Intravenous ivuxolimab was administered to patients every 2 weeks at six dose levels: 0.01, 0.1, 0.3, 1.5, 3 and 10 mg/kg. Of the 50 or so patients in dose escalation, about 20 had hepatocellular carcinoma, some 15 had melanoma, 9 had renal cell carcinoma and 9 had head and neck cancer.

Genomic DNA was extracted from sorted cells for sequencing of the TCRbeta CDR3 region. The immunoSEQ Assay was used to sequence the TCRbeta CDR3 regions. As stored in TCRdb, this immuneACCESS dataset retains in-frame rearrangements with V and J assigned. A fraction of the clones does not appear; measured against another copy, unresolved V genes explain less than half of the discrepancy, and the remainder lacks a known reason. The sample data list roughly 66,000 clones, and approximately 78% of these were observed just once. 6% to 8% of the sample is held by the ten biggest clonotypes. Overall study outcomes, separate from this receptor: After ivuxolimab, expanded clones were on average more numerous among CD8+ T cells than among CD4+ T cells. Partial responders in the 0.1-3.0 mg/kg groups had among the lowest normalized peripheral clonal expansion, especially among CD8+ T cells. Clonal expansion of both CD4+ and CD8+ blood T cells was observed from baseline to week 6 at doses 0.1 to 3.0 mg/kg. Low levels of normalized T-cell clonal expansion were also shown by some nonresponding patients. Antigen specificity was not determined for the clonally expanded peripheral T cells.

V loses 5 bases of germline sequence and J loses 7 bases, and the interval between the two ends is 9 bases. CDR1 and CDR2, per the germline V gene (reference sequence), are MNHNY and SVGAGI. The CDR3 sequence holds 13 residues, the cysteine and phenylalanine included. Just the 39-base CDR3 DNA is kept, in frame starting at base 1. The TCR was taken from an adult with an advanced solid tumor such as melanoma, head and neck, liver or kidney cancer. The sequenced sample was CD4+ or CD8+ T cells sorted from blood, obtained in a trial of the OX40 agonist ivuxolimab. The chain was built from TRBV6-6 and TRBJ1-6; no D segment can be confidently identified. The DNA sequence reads TGTGCCAGCAGTACCCAACAGAATTCACCCCTCCACTTT. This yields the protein CASSTQQNSPLHF.